These 29 T cell receptor beta chains share one sample of origin, sequenced in a study of blood T cell repertoires in COVID-19. Sequenced by immunoSEQ multiplex PCR; TCRdb stores in-frame clones only, minus some. Altogether 50,000 to 85,000 clones are present, about 91% being singletons, with the ten largest covering about 7.3%. The sequencing input was peripheral blood. Source of these receptors: a human donor in a cohort sampled during active COVID-19.

A single count supports this clone. The chain carries TRBV4-1 and TRBJ1-4, with D unresolved. V lost 4 bases and J 8 bases, leaving 14 bases between the germline ends. The CDR3 is 14 amino acids. Germline CDR1 MGHRA, CDR2 YSYEKL. Written as DNA, the CDR3 is TGCGCCAGCAGCCCGGGAAGGGTGAAAGAAAAACTGTTTTTT. Amino acid sequence: CASSPGRVKEKLFF.

This clone was counted a few times. The V call is TRBV7-9, the J call TRBJ2-1; 9 positions match TRBD2. Germline-derived CDR1 and CDR2 are SEHNR and FQNEAQ (reference sequence). The V gene end was trimmed by 1 base and the J gene end by 1 base; junction bases not matched to a gene: 2. This CDR3 spans 16 amino acids. This CDR3 reads CASSLGTSASYNEQFF. The CDR3 DNA reads as TGTGCCAGCAGCTTAGGGACTAGCGCTTCCTACAATGAGCAGTTCTTC.

This clone came up once. V gene TRBV19 combines with J gene TRBJ2-7, with 10 bases aligning to TRBD1. Germline CDR1 and CDR2: LNHDA and SQIVND (reference sequence). Trimming at V came to 5 bases and at J to 7 bases, leaving 8 bases not matched to a gene. This CDR3 contains 14 residues. The CDR3 region is CASSDGTGVGEQYF. CDR3 sequence (DNA): TGTGCCAGTAGTGACGGGACAGGGGTCGGTGAGCAGTACTTC.

The chain links TRBV19 to TRBJ2-1, with TRBD2 matching over 14 bases. The CDR3 covers 16 residues. J was trimmed by 10 bases and V by 8 bases; bases with no gene match: 13. Germline V lookup: CDR1 LNHDA, CDR2 SQIVND (reference sequence). The CDR3 here is CASRPLGLAGVDEQFF. The CDR3 DNA sequence: TGTGCCAGTCGGCCTCTGGGACTAGCGGGAGTCGACGAGCAGTTCTTC. The full variable domain, rest sourced from reference TRBV19 and TRBJ2-1, is DGGITQSPKYLFRKEGQNVTLSCEQNLNHDAMYWYRQDPGQGLRLIYYSQIVNDFQKGDIAEGYSVSREKKESFPLTVTSAQKNPTAFYLCASRPLGLAGVDEQFFGPGTRLTVL.

The chain couples TRBV28 to TRBJ2-2, with D possibly matching TRBD2 (5 bases). V was trimmed by 7 bases and J by 8 bases, leaving 8 bases between them. Germline CDR1 MDHEN, CDR2 SYDVKM. CDR3 length: 11 residues. The CDR3 sequence: CASIRGGELFF. CDR3 coding DNA: TGTGCCAGCATCCGAGGGGGGGAGCTGTTTTTT.

This clone was seen once. The chain recombines TRBV28 with TRBJ2-1; TRBD2 agrees at 12 bases. CDR1 is MDHEN, CDR2 SYDVKM, per germline. The CDR3 contains 15 residues. V trimming: 7 bases; J trimming: 7 bases; junction bases outside the gene matches: 8. The DNA of the CDR3 is TGTGCCAGCACCCCTAGCGGGAGGGGCCGGAATGAGCAGTTCTTC. As protein: CASTPSGRGRNEQFF. The variable domain in full, completed from reference TRBV28 and TRBJ2-1, reads DVKVTQSSRYLVKRTGEKVFLECVQDMDHENMFWYRQDPGLGLRLIYFSYDVKMKEKGDIPEGYSVSREKKERFSLILESASTNQTSMYLCASTPSGRGRNEQFFGPGTRLTVL.

CDR3 sequence reads: CASSEQGRRTYEQYF. CDR3 in DNA: TGCGCCAGCAGCGAACAGGGACGAAGAACCTACGAGCAGTACTTC. The chain couples TRBV5-1 to TRBJ2-7; TRBD1 is a possible D gene (6 bases). The CDR3 length is 15 residues. Trimming removed 4 bases from V and 2 bases from J, with 16 bases in between. The germline CDR1 and CDR2 sequences are SGHRS and YFSETQ.

The table lists this clone with a count of one. V usage is TRBV5-4 and J usage is TRBJ2-2, with D perhaps matching TRBD1 (5 bases). The CDR3 sequence is 15 residues long. Trimming removed 0 bases at V and 6 bases at J, with 12 bases between. Germline CDR1 is SGHNT and CDR2 is YYREEE (reference sequence). CDR3 DNA: TGTGCCAGCAGCTTGGGGGCAGGGATTGCCGGGGAGCTGTTTTTT. Its translation is CASSLGAGIAGELFF.

This chain joins TRBV6-5 and TRBJ1-5; possible D gene TRBD1, 6 bases. This CDR3 has 13 amino acids. The V gene's germline CDR1 is MNHEY and CDR2 SVGAGI. The V gene lost 8 bases and the J gene lost 4 bases, with 12 bases spanning the gap. The CDR3 here is CASGGGPNQPQHF. DNA of the CDR3: TGTGCCAGCGGCGGGGGGCCAAATCAGCCCCAGCATTTT.

The CDR3 loop is CASSLGQGAETQYF. The CDR3 DNA sequence: TGTGCCAGCAGCTTGGGACAGGGGGCCGAGACCCAGTACTTC. J is TRBJ2-5 and V is TRBV7-2; 12 bases are a match to TRBD1. Germline CDR1 reads SGHTA; CDR2 reads FQGNSA. J lost 5 bases, V lost 3 bases, and 1 base had no gene match. The CDR3 is 14 residues long.

The chain carries TRBV7-9 and TRBJ2-3, with TRBD2 matching 12 bases. V lost 5 bases to trimming and J lost 14 bases; unmatched junction nucleotides: 14. CDR3 size: 15 residues. Germline V CDR1 and CDR2: SEHNR, FQNEAQ (reference sequence). CDR3 nucleotides: TGTGCCAGCAGCCAAGGACTAGCGGGATTAGAGAACCGGTATTTT. The encoded protein is CASSQGLAGLENRYF.

The chain joins TRBV6-4 to TRBJ2-1; the match to TRBD2 covers 8 bases. CDR1 MRHNA and CDR2 SNTAGT come from the germline V gene. V shed 5 bases and J 1 base; nucleotides not matched to a gene: 7. The CDR3 runs to 16 residues. The CDR3 region is CASSPKTSVSYNEQFF. The CDR3 DNA reads as TGTGCCAGCAGTCCGAAGACTAGCGTATCCTACAATGAGCAGTTCTTC.

This chain links TRBV7-9 with TRBJ2-5, with TRBD1 identical over 8 bases. Trimming cost V 5 bases and J 5 bases; bases outside gene matches: 10. The CDR3 extends over 15 amino acids. Germline V gene sequence: CDR1 SEHNR, CDR2 FQNEAQ (reference sequence). CDR3 sequence (DNA): TGTGCCAGCAGCGTGGACAGGGTGTCAACGGAGACCCAGTACTTC. Its protein is CASSVDRVSTETQYF. The full variable domain, completed using reference TRBV7-9 and TRBJ2-5, is DTGVSQNPRHKITKRGQNVTFRCDPISEHNRLYWYRQTLGQGPEFLTYFQNEAQLEKSRLLSDRFSAERPKGSFSTLEIQRTEQGDSAMYLCASSVDRVSTETQYFGPGTRLLVL.

This clone was detected once. The chain couples TRBV15 to TRBJ2-1; D perhaps matches TRBD1 (6 bases). CDR1 LNHNV and CDR2 YYDKDF come from the germline V gene (reference sequence). The CDR3 is made up of 19 amino acids. The V end was cut by 0 bases, the J end by 3 bases, with 21 bases between. As DNA, the CDR3 is TGTGCCACCAGCAGAGACCGCCCCCACAGGGCGGGTATCTACAATGAGCAGTTCTTC. Protein product: CATSRDRPHRAGIYNEQFF.

The CDR3 loop reads CASSLGGGQGHQPQHF. CDR3 DNA sequence: TGTGCCAGCAGCTTGGGCGGGGGACAGGGTCATCAGCCCCAGCATTTT. The chain is built from TRBV5-6 and TRBJ1-5; 9 bases line up with TRBD1. Germline CDR1 reads SGHDT; CDR2 reads YYEEEE. The CDR3 loop spans 16 amino acids. Losses at the gene ends were 0 bases for V and 5 bases for J; bases not matched to a gene: 6.

The chain uses TRBV6-6 and TRBJ2-4, with D maybe TRBD1 (5 bases). The CDR3 spans 16 residues. Germline V gene lookup returns CDR1 MNHNY and CDR2 SVGAGI (reference sequence). Trimming cost V 6 bases and J 6 bases, with 21 bases left between them. The DNA for the CDR3 is TGTGCCAGCAGCCGTTACAGTGGGCAGGGTTTAAACATTCAGTACTTC. It translates to CASSRYSGQGLNIQYF.

The V call is TRBV6-2 or TRBV6-3, the J call TRBJ2-7; possible D gene TRBD1, 6 bases. The CDR3 is 13 residues long. The germline V gene encodes CDR1 MNHEY and CDR2 SVGEGT. V was pared by 3 bases and J by 1 base, with 7 bases between. CDR3 nucleotide sequence: TGTGCCAGCAGTTATCAGGGGTCCTACGAGCAGTACTTC. Amino acid sequence: CASSYQGSYEQYF.

The chain joins TRBV5-6 to TRBJ1-1, with TRBD1 identical over 8 bases. The CDR3 length is 14 residues. Per germline, CDR1 SGHDT and CDR2 YYEEEE. With V trimmed by 8 bases and J by 8 bases, 14 bases remained unmatched. The CDR3: CASRRRGPGLEAFF. CDR3 sequence (DNA): TGTGCCAGTCGTCGCAGGGGGCCCGGGCTCGAAGCTTTCTTT.

The chain links TRBV2 to TRBJ2-1; D is perhaps TRBD1 (5 bases). This CDR3 is built from 13 residues. The V and J ends lost 6 bases and 4 bases respectively, with 10 bases between them. The germline V gene encodes CDR1 SNHLY and CDR2 FYNNEI. The CDR3 region is CASRARAYNEQFF. The CDR3 DNA follows: TGTGCCAGCAGGGCCAGGGCGTACAATGAGCAGTTCTTC.

The chain is built from TRBV4-2 and TRBJ2-1; 7 nucleotides match TRBD2. The CDR3 has 17 residues. The V gene's germline CDR1 is LGHNA and CDR2 YNFKEQ. Trimming took 1 base from V and 8 from J; bases not matched to a gene: 14. Written as DNA, the CDR3 is TGTGCCAGCAGCCAAGTGCTTGGGAGCGGGGTTTCAGATGAGCAGTTCTTC. Encoded protein: CASSQVLGSGVSDEQFF.

The chain employs TRBV7-6 and TRBJ2-5, with D hard to call. This CDR3 spans 14 amino acids. V was shortened by 3 bases and J by 2 bases, with 10 bases between the two germline ends. The germline gives CDR1 SGHVS, CDR2 FNYEAQ. CDR3 sequence reads: CASSFSVVQETQYF. CDR3 DNA sequence: TGTGCCAGCAGCTTTTCGGTAGTGCAAGAGACCCAGTACTTC.

V gene TRBV6-2 or TRBV6-3 combines with J gene TRBJ2-1; 8 nucleotides match TRBD2. V lost 5 bases and J lost 0; bases outside the gene matches: 6. The CDR3 length is 16 residues. CDR1 is MNHEY, CDR2 SVGEGT, per germline. The DNA of the CDR3 is TGTGCCAGCAGTCCCAAGCGGGAGCCCTCCTACAATGAGCAGTTCTTC. Amino acids: CASSPKREPSYNEQFF.

As for this clone: Other DNA sequences in this sample translate to the same CDR3. The rearrangement uses TRBV11-2 and TRBJ2-5; no firm D call. This CDR3 contains 13 residues. CDR1 SGHAT and CDR2 FQNNGV come from the germline V gene. The V end lost 3 bases, the J end lost 2 bases, and 7 bases lay between the germline ends. CDR3 protein: CASSLGRQETQYF. CDR3 nucleotides: TGTGCCAGCAGCTTGGGCCGGCAAGAGACCCAGTACTTC.

The chain has TRBV11-2 and TRBJ2-7; TRBD2 might be the D (6 bases). The CDR3 length is 15 residues. V was cut by 1 base and J by 7 bases, with 17 bases left in between. CDR1 SGHAT and CDR2 FQNNGV come from the germline V gene. CDR3 in DNA: TGTGCCAGCAGCTTAGTTCGGGACTCCCTAGGTGAGCAGTACTTC. Its protein product is CASSLVRDSLGEQYF.

The chain recombines TRBV6-5 with TRBJ2-7; TRBD1 is a possible D gene (6 bases). The CDR3 covers 14 residues. Germline CDR1 is MNHEY and CDR2 is SVGAGI. The V gene lost 2 bases and the J gene lost 5 bases, with 13 bases spanning the gap. The CDR3 sequence is CASSYGGEGNEQYF. CDR3 in DNA: TGTGCCAGCAGTTACGGGGGCGAGGGGAACGAGCAGTACTTC.

The V gene is TRBV5-6, the J gene TRBJ1-4, with 7 bases fitting TRBD1. V was clipped by 2 bases and J by 8 bases; unmatched bases: 12. This CDR3 region has 16 residues. The V gene's germline CDR1 is SGHDT and CDR2 YYEEEE. In DNA, the CDR3 is TGTGCCAGCAGCTTATACGACAGGGAGGTCTTCGAAAAACTGTTTTTT. As protein: CASSLYDREVFEKLFF.

V usage is TRBV19 and J usage is TRBJ2-2; D may be TRBD1 (5 bases). This CDR3 has 14 residues. V shed 7 bases and J shed 0 bases, with 9 bases lying between them. CDR1 is LNHDA, CDR2 SQIVND, per germline (reference sequence). Written as DNA, the CDR3 is TGTGCCAGTAAGAGACAGCCGAACACCGGGGAGCTGTTTTTT. This gives the protein CASKRQPNTGELFF.

The chain couples TRBV9 to TRBJ2-3; TRBD1 matches at 10 bases. Germline CDR1 SGDLS, CDR2 YYNGEE. The trim removed 3 bases at V and 5 bases at J, leaving 3 bases unmatched. The CDR3 spans 14 residues. This CDR3 is CASSAGQGLDTQYF. CDR3 nucleotide sequence: TGTGCCAGCAGCGCGGGACAGGGGTTAGATACGCAGTATTTT.

The chain is built from TRBV27 and TRBJ2-1; 9 positions match TRBD1. CDR3 length: 16 amino acids. Germline V lookup: CDR1 MNHEY, CDR2 SMNVEV (reference sequence). V trimming: 2 bases; J trimming: 3 bases; junction bases outside the gene matches: 5. CDR3 residues: CASSLRRGQGYNEQFF. As DNA, the CDR3 is TGTGCCAGCAGTTTACGTCGGGGACAGGGCTACAATGAGCAGTTCTTC.